The 21 T cell receptor beta chains listed next were all sequenced from one sample in a study of T cell changes during pregnancy in multiple sclerosis. Assay: immunoSEQ multiplex PCR; the TCRdb copy retains only in-frame clones and omits some. The top ten hold less than 0.55% of the sample, which has roughly 30,000 clones, 90% to 95% seen once. Sequenced material: CD4+ T cells from peripheral blood mononuclear cells, taken in the second trimester of pregnancy. All receptors derive from a female donor with multiple sclerosis, enrolled in a pregnancy study.

The genes are TRBV27 and TRBJ2-7; TRBD2 aligns across 7 bases. The CDR3 totals 11 residues. J lost 4 bases, V lost 8 bases, and 2 bases had no gene match. The germline V gene encodes CDR1 MNHEY and CDR2 SMNVEV (reference sequence). The CDR3 loop reads CASGREYEQYF. The CDR3 DNA sequence: TGTGCCAGCGGGAGGGAGTACGAGCAGTACTTC.

This chain connects TRBV5-5 to TRBJ1-2, with 8 bases identical to TRBD1. Trimming took 3 bases from V and 6 from J; bases not matched to a gene: 10. The CDR3 contains 15 residues. The germline V gene encodes CDR1 SGHKS and CDR2 YYEKEE (reference sequence). The CDR3 region is CASSSRTGLGDGYTF. In nucleotides, the CDR3 is TGTGCCAGCAGCTCCCGGACAGGGCTAGGTGATGGCTACACCTTC.

The chain joins TRBV6-1 to TRBJ2-3, with TRBD2 matching over 7 bases. The CDR3 loop spans 15 amino acids. Looked up from germline, CDR1 is MNHNS and CDR2 is SASEGT. Trimming took 4 bases from V and 0 from J; bases not matched to a gene: 4. The CDR3 bases are TGTGCCAGCAGTGGGGAGGGGAGAAGCACAGATACGCAGTATTTT. Residues: CASSGEGRSTDTQYF.

The count of this clone is one. The chain links TRBV6-5 to TRBJ1-2; 7 positions agree with TRBD1. V gave up 6 bases and J gave up 4 bases; unmatched junction bases: 11. This CDR3 contains 15 residues. Germline CDR1 is MNHEY and CDR2 is SVGAGI. As DNA, the CDR3 is TGTGCCAGCAGGGCACAGGGGTTTGGCCCCTATGGCTACACCTTC. It encodes CASRAQGFGPYGYTF.

The chain carries TRBV5-1 and TRBJ2-7; 8 bases line up with TRBD2. The V and J ends lost 3 bases and 2 bases, in that order; junction bases with no gene match: 7. The CDR3 loop spans 15 amino acids. Germline CDR1 is SGHRS and CDR2 is YFSETQ. The CDR3 sequence: CASSSPASGPYEQYF. The CDR3 DNA reads as TGCGCCAGCAGCTCACCCGCTAGCGGGCCCTACGAGCAGTACTTC.

The genes are TRBV5-1 and TRBJ2-1, with D possibly being TRBD2 (5 bases). The CDR3 sequence is 15 residues long. The germline V and J ends were trimmed by 0 bases and 9 bases, with 16 bases remaining between them. Germline-derived CDR1 and CDR2 are SGHRS and YFSETQ. The CDR3 loop is CASSLVAEGWGEQFF. CDR3 sequence (DNA): TGCGCCAGCAGCTTGGTGGCAGAGGGTTGGGGTGAGCAGTTCTTC.

The rearrangement joins TRBV29-1 to TRBJ2-3, with 10 positions matching TRBD2. Germline V lookup: CDR1 SQVTM, CDR2 ANQGSEA. The CDR3 has 16 amino acids. V was clipped by 3 bases and J by 0 bases; unmatched bases: 6. The CDR3 reads CSVEGSGRWSTDTQYF. In nucleotides, the CDR3 is TGCAGCGTTGAGGGTAGCGGGAGGTGGAGCACAGATACGCAGTATTTT.

The chain uses TRBV19 and TRBJ2-7; 9 bases agree with TRBD2. Per germline, CDR1 LNHDA and CDR2 SQIVND (reference sequence). With V trimmed by 5 bases and J by 0 bases, 5 bases remained unmatched. The CDR3 extends over 15 amino acids. CDR3 region: CASSPRLAASYEQYF. For the CDR3, the DNA is TGTGCCAGTAGTCCCCGACTAGCGGCCTCCTACGAGCAGTACTTC.

V is TRBV19 and J is TRBJ2-5, with 8 bases lining up with TRBD1. Germline V CDR1 and CDR2: LNHDA, SQIVND (reference sequence). This CDR3 is 14 amino acids long. V trimming: 5 bases; J trimming: 5 bases; junction bases outside the gene matches: 7. CDR3 DNA: TGTGCCAGTAGTCGTGCAGGGGGCGCGGAGACCCAGTACTTC. Translating it yields CASSRAGGAETQYF.

This chain connects TRBV7-9 to TRBJ2-2; 10 bases match TRBD1. CDR1 is SEHNR, CDR2 FQNEAQ, per germline (reference sequence). CDR3 length: 16 amino acids. V shed 5 bases and J 2 bases; nucleotides not matched to a gene: 5. CDR3 in DNA: TGTGCCAGCAGCCACCGGGACAGGGGCAACACCGGGGAGCTGTTTTTT. This sequence encodes CASSHRDRGNTGELFF. The whole variable domain, filled in from reference TRBV7-9 and TRBJ2-2, reads DTGVSQNPRHKITKRGQNVTFRCDPISEHNRLYWYRQTLGQGPEFLTYFQNEAQLEKSRLLSDRFSAERPKGSFSTLEIQRTEQGDSAMYLCASSHRDRGNTGELFFGEGSRLTVL.

The V and J genes are TRBV11-3 and TRBJ2-2; 7 bases are shared with TRBD1. The CDR3 runs to 15 residues. With V trimmed by 5 bases and J by 4 bases, 7 bases remained unmatched. Germline values: CDR1 SGHNT, CDR2 YENEEA. In DNA, the CDR3 is TGTGCCAGCAGCGTCACAGGGGTTAGCACCGGGGAGCTGTTTTTT. Translating gives CASSVTGVSTGELFF. The full variable domain, rest sourced from reference TRBV11-3 and TRBJ2-2, is EAGVVQSPRYKIIEKKQPVAFWCNPISGHNTLYWYLQNLGQGPELLIRYENEEAVDDSQLPKDRFSAERLKGVDSTLKIQPAELGDSAVYLCASSVTGVSTGELFFGEGSRLTVL.

The V gene is TRBV25-1, the J gene TRBJ2-5; 8 nucleotides match TRBD1. There are 14 residues in the CDR3. Germline V lookup: CDR1 MGHDK, CDR2 SYGVNS. Germline trimming cut 2 bases from V and 2 bases from J; bases unmatched to any gene: 1. The CDR3 here is CASSEQGAQETQYF. DNA for the CDR3: TGTGCCAGCAGTGAACAGGGGGCTCAAGAGACCCAGTACTTC.

V and J are TRBV4-1 and TRBJ2-1, with 10 bases fitting TRBD2. Germline V gives CDR1 MGHRA, CDR2 YSYEKL. The CDR3 runs 21 residues. Losses at the gene ends were 2 bases for V and 0 bases for J; bases not matched to a gene: 16. The CDR3 DNA is TGCGCCAGCAGCCAATGGTACGAGCGGGAGGGCCTCCTTCGCTCCTACAATGAGCAGTTCTTC. Protein: CASSQWYEREGLLRSYNEQFF.

The chain uses TRBV30 and TRBJ2-1; TRBD2 aligns across 13 bases. The trim removed 4 bases at V and 7 bases at J, leaving 4 bases unmatched. Germline V gene data show CDR1 as GTSNPN and CDR2 as SVGIG (reference sequence). The CDR3 totals 14 residues. Here the CDR3 reads CAWTGLAGVNEQFF. The CDR3 nucleotides are TGTGCCTGGACAGGACTAGCGGGAGTTAATGAGCAGTTCTTC.

This chain joins TRBV2 and TRBJ2-7, with 8 positions matching TRBD1. Germline CDR1 SNHLY, CDR2 FYNNEI. V was clipped by 4 bases and J by 3 bases; unmatched bases: 8. The CDR3 length is 15 residues. CDR3 DNA: TGTGCCAGCAGTGTGGTAGGGACAGGTTTCTACGAGCAGTACTTC. This sequence encodes CASSVVGTGFYEQYF. Looking up the rest from reference TRBV2 and TRBJ2-7 gives the full variable domain: EPEVTQTPSHQVTQMGQEVILRCVPISNHLYFYWYRQILGQKVEFLVSFYNNEISEKSEIFDDQFSVERPDGSNFTLKIRSTKLEDSAMYFCASSVVGTGFYEQYFGPGTRLTVT.

This clone was recorded once. The rearrangement uses TRBV4-1 and TRBJ2-3; the D gene is possibly TRBD2 (6 bases). The germline V and J ends were trimmed by 3 bases and 2 bases, with 18 bases remaining between them. Per germline, CDR1 MGHRA and CDR2 YSYEKL. The CDR3 extends over 17 amino acids. CDR3 residues: CASSHPRSGSNTDTQYF. The CDR3 nucleotides are TGCGCCAGCAGCCACCCCAGGTCCGGGAGCAACACAGATACGCAGTATTTT.

The chain has TRBV4-3 and TRBJ2-2; maybe TRBD1 (6 bases). This CDR3 region has 15 residues. V was trimmed by 1 base and J by 1 base, leaving 7 bases between them. Germline lookup yields CDR1 LGHNA and CDR2 YSLEER. The CDR3 region is CASSQGTVNTGELFF. For the CDR3, the DNA is TGCGCCAGCAGCCAAGGGACAGTGAACACCGGGGAGCTGTTTTTT.

V usage is TRBV2 and J usage is TRBJ1-2; tentatively, D is TRBD1 (6 bases). Looked up from germline, CDR1 is SNHLY and CDR2 is FYNNEI. V lost 5 bases, J lost 4 bases, and 11 bases lay in between. CDR3 length equals 13 residues. CDR3 in amino acids: CASSNRALYGYTF. The CDR3 DNA is TGTGCCAGCAGTAACAGGGCCCTCTATGGCTACACCTTC.

CDR3 sequence reads: CASSLNRGSSGNTIYF. Written as DNA, the CDR3 is TGTGCCAGCAGCTTAAATAGGGGTAGCTCTGGAAACACCATATATTTT. The gene calls are TRBV11-2 and TRBJ1-3, with a tentative D call TRBD1 (5 bases). Germline lookup yields CDR1 SGHAT and CDR2 FQNNGV. The CDR3 length is 16 residues. Trimming took 2 bases from V and 0 from J, leaving 11 bases between them.

The CDR3 sequence: CASGSLPGLAGGNEQFF. The DNA for the CDR3 is TGTGCTAGTGGCTCTCTACCAGGACTAGCGGGAGGGAATGAGCAGTTCTTC. This chain joins TRBV12-5 and TRBJ2-1; TRBD2 agrees at 15 bases. Germline trimming cut 6 bases from V and 7 bases from J; bases unmatched to any gene: 10. The CDR3 runs to 17 residues. Germline V gene sequence: CDR1 LGHNT, CDR2 FRNRAP.

This chain links TRBV19 with TRBJ1-1; D is possibly TRBD1 (6 bases). The V gene's germline CDR1 is LNHDA and CDR2 SQIVND (reference sequence). The length of the CDR3 is 16 residues. Trimming pared 8 bases from V and 2 bases from J, leaving 21 bases between. CDR3 in amino acids: CASSKGGARGNTEAFF. The CDR3 DNA reads TGTGCCAGTTCCAAGGGGGGGGCAAGAGGAAACACTGAAGCTTTCTTT.